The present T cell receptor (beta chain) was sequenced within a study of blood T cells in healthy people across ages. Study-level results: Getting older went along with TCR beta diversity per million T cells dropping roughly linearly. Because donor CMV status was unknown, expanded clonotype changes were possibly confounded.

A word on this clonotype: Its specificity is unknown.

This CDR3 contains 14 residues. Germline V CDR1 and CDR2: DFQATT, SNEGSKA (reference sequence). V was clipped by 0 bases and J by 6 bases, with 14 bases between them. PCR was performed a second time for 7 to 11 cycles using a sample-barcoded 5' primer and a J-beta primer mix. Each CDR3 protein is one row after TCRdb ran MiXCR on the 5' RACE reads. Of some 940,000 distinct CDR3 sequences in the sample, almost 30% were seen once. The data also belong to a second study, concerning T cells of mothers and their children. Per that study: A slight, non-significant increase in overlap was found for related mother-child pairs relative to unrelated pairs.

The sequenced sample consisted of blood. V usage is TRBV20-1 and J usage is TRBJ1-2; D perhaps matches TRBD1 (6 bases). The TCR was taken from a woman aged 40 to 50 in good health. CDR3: CSARDPGGRDGYTF. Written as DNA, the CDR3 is TGCAGTGCTAGAGATCCGGGGGGGCGGGATGGCTACACCTTC.